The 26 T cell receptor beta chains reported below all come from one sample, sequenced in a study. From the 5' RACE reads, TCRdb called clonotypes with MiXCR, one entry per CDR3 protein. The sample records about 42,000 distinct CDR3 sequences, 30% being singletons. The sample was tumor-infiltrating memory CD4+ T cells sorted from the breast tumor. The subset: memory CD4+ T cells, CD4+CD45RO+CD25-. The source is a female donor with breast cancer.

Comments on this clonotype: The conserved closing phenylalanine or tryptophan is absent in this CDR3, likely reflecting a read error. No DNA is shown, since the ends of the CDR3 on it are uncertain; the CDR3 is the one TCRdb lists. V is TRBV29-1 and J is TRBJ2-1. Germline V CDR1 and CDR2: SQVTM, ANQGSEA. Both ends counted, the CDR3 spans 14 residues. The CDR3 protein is CSVDLEDSYNERFL.

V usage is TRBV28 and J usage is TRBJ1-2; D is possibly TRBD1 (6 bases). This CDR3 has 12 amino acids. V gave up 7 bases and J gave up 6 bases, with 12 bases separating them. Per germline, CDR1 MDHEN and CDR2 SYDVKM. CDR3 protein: CASKHRVHGYTF. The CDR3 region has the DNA TGTGCCAGCAAACACAGGGTGCATGGCTACACCTTC.

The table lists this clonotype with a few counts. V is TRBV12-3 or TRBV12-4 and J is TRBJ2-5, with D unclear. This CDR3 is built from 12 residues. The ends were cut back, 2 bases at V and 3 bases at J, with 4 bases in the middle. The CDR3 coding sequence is TGTGCCAGCAGTTTACCCAAAGAGACCCAGTACTTC. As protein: CASSLPKETQYF.

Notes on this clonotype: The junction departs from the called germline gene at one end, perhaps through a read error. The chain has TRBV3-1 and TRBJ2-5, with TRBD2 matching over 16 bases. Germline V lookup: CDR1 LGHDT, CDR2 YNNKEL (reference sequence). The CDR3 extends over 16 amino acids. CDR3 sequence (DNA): TGTGCCAACAGCGGCGGGACTAGCGGGAGGGGGGAGACCCAGTACTTC. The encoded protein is CANSGGTSGRGETQYF.

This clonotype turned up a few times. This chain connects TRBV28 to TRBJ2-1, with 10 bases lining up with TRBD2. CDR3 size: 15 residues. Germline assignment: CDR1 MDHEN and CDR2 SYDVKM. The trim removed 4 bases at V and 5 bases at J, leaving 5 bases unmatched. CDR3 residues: CASSYLAGENNEQFF. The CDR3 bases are TGTGCCAGCAGTTACCTAGCGGGGGAGAACAATGAGCAGTTCTTC.

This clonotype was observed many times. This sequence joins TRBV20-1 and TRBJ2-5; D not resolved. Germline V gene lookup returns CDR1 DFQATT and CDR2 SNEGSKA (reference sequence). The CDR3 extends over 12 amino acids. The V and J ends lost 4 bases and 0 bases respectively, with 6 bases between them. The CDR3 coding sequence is TGCAGTGCTAATGGGAACCAAGAGACCCAGTACTTC. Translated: CSANGNQETQYF.

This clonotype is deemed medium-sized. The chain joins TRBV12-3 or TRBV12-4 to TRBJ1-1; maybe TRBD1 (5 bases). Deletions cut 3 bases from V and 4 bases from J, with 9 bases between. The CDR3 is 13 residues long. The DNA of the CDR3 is TGTGCCAGCAGTTTTGCAGGGACCACTGAAGCTTTCTTT. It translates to CASSFAGTTEAFF.

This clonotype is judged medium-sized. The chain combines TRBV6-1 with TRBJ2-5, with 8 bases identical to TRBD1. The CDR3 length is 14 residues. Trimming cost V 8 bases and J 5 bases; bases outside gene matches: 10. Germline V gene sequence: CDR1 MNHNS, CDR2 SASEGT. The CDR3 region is CASHRDRSRETQYF. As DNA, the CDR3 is TGTGCCAGCCACCGGGACAGGTCTAGGGAGACCCAGTACTTC.

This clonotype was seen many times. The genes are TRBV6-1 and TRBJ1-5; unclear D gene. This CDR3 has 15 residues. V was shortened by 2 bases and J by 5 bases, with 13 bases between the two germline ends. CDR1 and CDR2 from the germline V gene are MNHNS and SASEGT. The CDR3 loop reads CASSERVGGHQPQHF. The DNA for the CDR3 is TGTGCCAGCAGTGAAAGGGTGGGAGGCCATCAGCCCCAGCATTTT.

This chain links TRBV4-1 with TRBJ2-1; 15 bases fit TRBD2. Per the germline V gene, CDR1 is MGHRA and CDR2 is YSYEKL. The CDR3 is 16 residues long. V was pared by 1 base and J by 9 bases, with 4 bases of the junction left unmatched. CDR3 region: CASSQVGTSGRIEQFF. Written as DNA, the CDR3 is TGCGCCAGCAGCCAAGTGGGGACTAGCGGGAGGATTGAGCAGTTCTTC.

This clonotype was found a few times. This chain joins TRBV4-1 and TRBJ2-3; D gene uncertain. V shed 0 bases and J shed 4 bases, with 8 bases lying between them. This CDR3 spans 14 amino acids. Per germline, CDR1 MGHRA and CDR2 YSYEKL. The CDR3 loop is CASSQDREADTQYF. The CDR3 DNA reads TGCGCCAGCAGCCAAGATCGAGAGGCAGATACGCAGTATTTT.

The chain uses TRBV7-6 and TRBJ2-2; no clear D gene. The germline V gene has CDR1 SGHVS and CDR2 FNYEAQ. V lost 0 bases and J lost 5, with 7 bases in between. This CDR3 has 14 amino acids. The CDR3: CASSLALGTGELFF. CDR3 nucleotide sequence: TGTGCCAGCAGCTTAGCGTTAGGGACCGGGGAGCTGTTTTTT.

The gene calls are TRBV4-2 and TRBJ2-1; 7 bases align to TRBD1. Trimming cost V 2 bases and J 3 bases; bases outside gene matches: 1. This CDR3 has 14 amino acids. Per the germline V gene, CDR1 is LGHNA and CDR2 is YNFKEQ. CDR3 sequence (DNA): TGTGCCAGCAGCCAACAGGGGGTCTACAATGAGCAGTTCTTC. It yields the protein CASSQQGVYNEQFF.

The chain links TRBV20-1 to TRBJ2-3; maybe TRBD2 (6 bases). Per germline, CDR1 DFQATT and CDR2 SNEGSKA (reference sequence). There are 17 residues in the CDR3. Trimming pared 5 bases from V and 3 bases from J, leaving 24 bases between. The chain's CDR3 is CSAPSRHSGRGTDTQYF. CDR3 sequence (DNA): TGCAGTGCTCCTAGCCGTCATTCGGGTCGGGGGACAGATACGCAGTATTTT.

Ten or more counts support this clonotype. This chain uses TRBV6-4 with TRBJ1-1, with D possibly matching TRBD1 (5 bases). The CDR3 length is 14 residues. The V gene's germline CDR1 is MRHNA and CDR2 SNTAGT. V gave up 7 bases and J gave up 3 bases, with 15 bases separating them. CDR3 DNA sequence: TGTGCCAGCAAGTTCGACAGTCTCTACACTGAAGCTTTCTTT. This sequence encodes CASKFDSLYTEAFF.

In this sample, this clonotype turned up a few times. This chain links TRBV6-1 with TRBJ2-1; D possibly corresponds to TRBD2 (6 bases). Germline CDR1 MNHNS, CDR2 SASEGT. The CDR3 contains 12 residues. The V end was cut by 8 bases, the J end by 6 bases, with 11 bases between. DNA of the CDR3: TGTGCCAGCGGCGTGGGGGGCAATGAGCAGTTCTTC. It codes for CASGVGGNEQFF.

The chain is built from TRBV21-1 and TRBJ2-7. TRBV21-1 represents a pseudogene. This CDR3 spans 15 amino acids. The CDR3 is CASSKGAEPTYEQYF. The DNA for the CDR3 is TGTGCCAGCAGCAAGGGTGCGGAACCCACCTACGAGCAGTACTTC.

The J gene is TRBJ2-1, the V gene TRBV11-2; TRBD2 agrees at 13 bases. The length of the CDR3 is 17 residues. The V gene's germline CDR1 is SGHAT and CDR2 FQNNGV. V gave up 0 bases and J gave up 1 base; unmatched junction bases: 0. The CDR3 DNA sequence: TGTGCCAGCAGCTTAGAGGGACTAGCGGGGTCCTACAATGAGCAGTTCTTC. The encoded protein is CASSLEGLAGSYNEQFF. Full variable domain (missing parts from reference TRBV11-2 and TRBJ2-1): EAGVAQSPRYKIIEKRQSVAFWCNPISGHATLYWYQQILGQGPKLLIQFQNNGVVDDSQLPKDRFSAERLKGVDSTLKIQPAKLEDSAVYLCASSLEGLAGSYNEQFFGPGTRLTVL.

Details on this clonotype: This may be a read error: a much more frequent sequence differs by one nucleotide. The CDR3 protein is CSVKTGTSGYNEQFF. The CDR3 DNA follows: TGCAGTGTAAAGACCGGGACTAGCGGCTACAATGAGCAGTTCTTC. The chain combines TRBV20-1 with TRBJ2-1; 11 bases are a match to TRBD2. V shed 7 bases, J shed 3 bases, and the junction held 8 bases outside the gene matches. Germline CDR1 is DFQATT and CDR2 is SNEGSKA (reference sequence). There are 15 residues in the CDR3.

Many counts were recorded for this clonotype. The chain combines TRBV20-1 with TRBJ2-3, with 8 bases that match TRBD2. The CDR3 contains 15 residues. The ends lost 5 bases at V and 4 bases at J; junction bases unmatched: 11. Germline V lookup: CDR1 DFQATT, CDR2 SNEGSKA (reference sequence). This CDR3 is CSARRPAGEADTQYF. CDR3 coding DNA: TGCAGTGCTCGTAGGCCAGCGGGAGAGGCAGATACGCAGTATTTT.

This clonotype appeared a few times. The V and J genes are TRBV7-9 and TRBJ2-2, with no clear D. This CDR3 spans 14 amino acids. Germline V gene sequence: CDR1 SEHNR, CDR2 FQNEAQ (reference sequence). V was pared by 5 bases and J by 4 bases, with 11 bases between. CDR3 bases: TGTGCCAGCAGCCGAACGGAGTTCACCGGGGAGCTGTTTTTT. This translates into CASSRTEFTGELFF.

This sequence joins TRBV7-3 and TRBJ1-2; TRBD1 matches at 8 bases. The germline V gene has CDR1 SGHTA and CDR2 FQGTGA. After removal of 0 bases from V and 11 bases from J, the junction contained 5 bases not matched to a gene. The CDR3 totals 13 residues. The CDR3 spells CASSLTRTGPYTF. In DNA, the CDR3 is TGTGCCAGCAGCTTAACCCGGACAGGGCCGTACACCTTC.

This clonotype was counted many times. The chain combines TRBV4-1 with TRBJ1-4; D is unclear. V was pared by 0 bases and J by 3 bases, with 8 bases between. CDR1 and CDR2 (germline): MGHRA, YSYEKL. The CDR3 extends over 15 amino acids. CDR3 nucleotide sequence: TGCGCCAGCAGCCAAGATCGGGCAGCTAATGAAAAACTGTTTTTT. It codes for CASSQDRAANEKLFF.

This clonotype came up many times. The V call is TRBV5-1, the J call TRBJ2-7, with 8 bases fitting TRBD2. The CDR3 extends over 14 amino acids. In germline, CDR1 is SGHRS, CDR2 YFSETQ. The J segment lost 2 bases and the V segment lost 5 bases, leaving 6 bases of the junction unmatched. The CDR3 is CASSLTSGTYEQYF. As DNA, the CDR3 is TGCGCCAGCAGTCTCACTAGCGGAACCTACGAGCAGTACTTC.

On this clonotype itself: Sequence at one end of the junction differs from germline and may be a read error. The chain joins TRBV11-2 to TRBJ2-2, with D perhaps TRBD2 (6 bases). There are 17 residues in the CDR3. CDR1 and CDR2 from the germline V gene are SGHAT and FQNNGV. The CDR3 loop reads CASSFSFGLSNTGELSF. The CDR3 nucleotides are TGTGCCAGCAGCTTTAGTTTCGGACTATCCAACACCGGGGAGCTGTCTTTT.

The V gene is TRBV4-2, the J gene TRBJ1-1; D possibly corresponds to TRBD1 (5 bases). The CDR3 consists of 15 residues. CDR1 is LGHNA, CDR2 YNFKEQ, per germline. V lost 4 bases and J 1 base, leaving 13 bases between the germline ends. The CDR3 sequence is CASSLGGEPNTEAFF. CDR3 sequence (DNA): TGTGCCAGCAGCCTTGGAGGGGAACCGAACACTGAAGCTTTCTTT.